The next 10 T cell receptor beta chains were all read from a single sample in a study of blood T cell repertoires in COVID-19. The repertoire was sequenced with immunoSEQ multiplex PCR; TCRdb's copy has only in-frame clones and lacks some. The data show tens of thousands of clones, roughly 80% seen once. The sample comprised peripheral blood. These receptors all come from a man older than 75 with active or convalescent COVID-19.

The chain has TRBV28 and TRBJ1-1; tentative D call: TRBD1 (5 bases). The CDR3 runs 13 residues. The germline V gene has CDR1 MDHEN and CDR2 SYDVKM. V shed 7 bases and J shed 2 bases, with 11 bases lying between them. CDR3 protein: CASTKWGNTEAFF. The CDR3 DNA reads TGTGCCAGCACCAAATGGGGCAACACTGAAGCTTTCTTT.

The chain recombines TRBV28 with TRBJ1-6; the D is unclear. Trimming removed 3 bases from V and 3 bases from J, with 12 bases in between. The CDR3 has 16 amino acids. Looked up from germline, CDR1 is MDHEN and CDR2 is SYDVKM. CDR3 sequence (DNA): TGTGCCAGCAGTTTCTCCGAGGGTCTCTATAATTCACCCCTCCACTTT. Its protein product is CASSFSEGLYNSPLHF.

J is TRBJ1-2 and V is TRBV2; 7 nucleotides line up with TRBD1. Unmatched junction bases numbered 12, after V lost 7 bases and J lost 1 base. Germline-derived CDR1 and CDR2 are SNHLY and FYNNEI. CDR3 size: 16 residues. CDR3 region: CASTRGGTVINYGYTF. In DNA, the CDR3 is TGTGCCAGCACCCGGGGGGGGACAGTAATTAACTATGGCTACACCTTC.

The V and J genes are TRBV2 and TRBJ1-3, with D uncertain. Germline CDR1 SNHLY, CDR2 FYNNEI. This CDR3 region has 15 residues. V lost 6 bases to trimming and J lost 2 bases, with 14 bases between them. The CDR3: CASSKQMTTGNTIYF. CDR3 nucleotides: TGTGCCAGCAGCAAACAGATGACAACTGGAAACACCATATATTTT.

Written as DNA, the CDR3 is TGCGCCAGCAGCCAAGATGCGGCAGGGAGGGGGACTAGCAATCAGCCCCAGCATTTT. Translation: CASSQDAAGRGTSNQPQHF. This chain connects TRBV4-1 to TRBJ1-5; perhaps TRBD1 as D (6 bases). The V gene lost 0 bases and the J gene lost 0 bases, with 18 bases spanning the gap. The CDR3 length is 19 residues. Germline CDR1 reads MGHRA; CDR2 reads YSYEKL.

The rearrangement uses TRBV5-1 and TRBJ2-2; D perhaps matches TRBD1 (7 bases). Trimming removed 2 bases from V and 4 bases from J, with 9 bases in between. Germline values: CDR1 SGHRS, CDR2 YFSETQ. The CDR3 runs 14 residues. CDR3: CASSFRGATGELFF. In DNA form, the CDR3 reads TGCGCCAGCAGCTTCAGGGGGGCCACCGGGGAGCTGTTTTTT.

The chain carries TRBV18 and TRBJ1-5; TRBD1 might be the D (6 bases). CDR1 is KGHSH, CDR2 LQKENI, per germline. The CDR3 is 15 residues long. Trimming cost V 5 bases and J 7 bases, with 18 bases left between them. CDR3 coding DNA: TGTGCCAGCTCATCAGGACAGATAAAGACGCAGCCCCAGCATTTT. It specifies CASSSGQIKTQPQHF. The full variable domain, in which reference TRBV18 and TRBJ1-5 provide the parts outside the CDR3, is NAGVMQNPRHLVRRRGQEARLRCSPMKGHSHVYWYRQLPEEGLKFMVYLQKENIIDESGMPKERFSAEFPKEGPSILRIQQVVRGDSAAYFCASSSGQIKTQPQHFGDGTRLSIL.

As DNA, the CDR3 is TGTGCCATCAGTGAGTCTTTCGGCAGGGGGAGCGAGCAGTACTTC. Its translation: CAISESFGRGSEQYF. J is TRBJ2-7 and V is TRBV10-3; 7 bases fit TRBD1. The J segment lost 6 bases and the V segment lost 0 bases, leaving 8 bases of the junction unmatched. This CDR3 contains 15 residues. Germline loops: CDR1 ENHRY, CDR2 SYGVKD.

The chain couples TRBV18 to TRBJ1-1; tentatively, D is TRBD1 (6 bases). Germline CDR1 reads KGHSH; CDR2 reads LQKENI. The CDR3 loop spans 16 amino acids. V lost 6 bases and J 1 base, leaving 18 bases between the germline ends. In DNA form, the CDR3 reads TGTGCCAGCTCCCCGGGGGGCAACCGAGGGAACACTGAAGCTTTCTTT. Amino acids: CASSPGGNRGNTEAFF. Full variable domain (rest looked up from reference TRBV18 and TRBJ1-1): NAGVMQNPRHLVRRRGQEARLRCSPMKGHSHVYWYRQLPEEGLKFMVYLQKENIIDESGMPKERFSAEFPKEGPSILRIQQVVRGDSAAYFCASSPGGNRGNTEAFFGQGTRLTVV.

The CDR3 region is CASSLRGGGSLNEKLFF. In DNA form, the CDR3 reads TGTGCCAGCAGCTTACGGGGCGGGGGGTCCCTAAATGAAAAACTGTTTTTT. The rearrangement joins TRBV7-9 to TRBJ1-4; perhaps TRBD1 as D (5 bases). The germline V gene has CDR1 SEHNR and CDR2 FQNEAQ (reference sequence). V lost 2 bases to trimming and J lost 5 bases, with 18 bases between them. The CDR3 contains 17 residues. The whole variable domain, remainder taken from reference TRBV7-9 and TRBJ1-4, is DTGVSQNPRHKITKRGQNVTFRCDPISEHNRLYWYRQTLGQGPEFLTYFQNEAQLEKSRLLSDRFSAERPKGSFSTLEIQRTEQGDSAMYLCASSLRGGGSLNEKLFFGSGTQLSVL.